A single sample gave rise to the 4 T cell receptor beta chains below, sequenced in a study of control samples from healthy donors and cancer patients (TCRdb year 2020). Library generation was performed with the immunoSEQ multiplex PCR assay. In TCRdb, the immuneACCESS table is reduced to in-frame sequences with V and J assigned. These tables do not hold every clone; where another copy was compared, an unresolved V gene accounts for under half, and the others remain unexplained. This sample comprises tens of thousands of clones, more than 80% of them detected only once. Of the sample, about 14% is held by the ten largest clones. The sequenced sample was blood. These receptors were collected from a man in his fifties or sixties in good health.

In DNA, the CDR3 is TGTGCCAGCAGCTTAGGGGGGCAGACATACTACGAGCAGTACTTC. It translates to CASSLGGQTYYEQYF. J is TRBJ2-7 and V is TRBV7-9, with D tentatively TRBD1 (6 bases). Trimming left V 1 base short and J 3 bases short, with 13 bases between. This CDR3 has 15 residues. Germline V CDR1 and CDR2: SEHNR, FQNEAQ (reference sequence). The full variable domain, rest sourced from reference TRBV7-9 and TRBJ2-7, is DTGVSQNPRHKITKRGQNVTFRCDPISEHNRLYWYRQTLGQGPEFLTYFQNEAQLEKSRLLSDRFSAERPKGSFSTLEIQRTEQGDSAMYLCASSLGGQTYYEQYFGPGTRLTVT.

In its sample, this clone was seen once. J is TRBJ2-5 and V is TRBV5-1; 7 bases align to TRBD1. This CDR3 is built from 15 residues. The ends lost 0 bases at V and 3 bases at J; junction bases unmatched: 5. Germline V gives CDR1 SGHRS, CDR2 YFSETQ. In DNA, the CDR3 is TGCGCCAGCAGCTTGGACAACAGGGGAGAAGAGACCCAGTACTTC. Translation gives CASSLDNRGEETQYF.

The chain employs TRBV5-4 and TRBJ2-5, with D uncertain. Trimming left V 4 bases short and J 2 bases short, with 18 bases between. CDR3 size: 16 residues. Germline CDR1 is SGHNT and CDR2 is YYREEE (reference sequence). DNA of the CDR3: TGTGCCAGCAGCCGCGAGCTCACGGGCAGTCAAGAGACCCAGTACTTC. Translation gives CASSRELTGSQETQYF.

This chain uses TRBV19 with TRBJ1-5; D is uncertain. The germline V gene has CDR1 LNHDA and CDR2 SQIVND (reference sequence). The V gene lost 5 bases and the J gene lost 0 bases, with 14 bases spanning the gap. CDR3 length: 16 amino acids. The CDR3 nucleotides are TGTGCCAGTAGTCGGAGGGAAATAAATAGCAATCAGCCCCAGCATTTT. Residues: CASSRREINSNQPQHF.